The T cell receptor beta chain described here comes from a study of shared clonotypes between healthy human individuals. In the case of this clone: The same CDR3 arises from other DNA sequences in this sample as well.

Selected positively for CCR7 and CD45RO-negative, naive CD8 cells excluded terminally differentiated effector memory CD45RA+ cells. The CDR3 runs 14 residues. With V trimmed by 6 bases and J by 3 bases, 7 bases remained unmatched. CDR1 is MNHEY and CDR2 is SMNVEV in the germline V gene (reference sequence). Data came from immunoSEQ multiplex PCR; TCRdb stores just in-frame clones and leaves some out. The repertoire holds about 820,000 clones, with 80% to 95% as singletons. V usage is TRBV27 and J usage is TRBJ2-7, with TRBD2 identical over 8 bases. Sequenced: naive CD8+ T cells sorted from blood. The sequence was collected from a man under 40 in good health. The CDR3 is CASSLSAGGYEQYF. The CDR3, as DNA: TGTGCCAGCAGCCTAAGCGCGGGAGGCTACGAGCAGTACTTC.